One sample yielded the 20 T cell receptor beta chains listed below, sequenced in a study of tumor and adjacent non-tumor tissue in lung cancer. The library came from three nested PCR rounds adapted from ARM-PCR protocols. One entry per CDR3 protein results from TCRdb running MiXCR on the multiplex PCR reads. The table includes approximately 140,000 distinct CDR3 sequences, around 65% detected once. No cell sorting was done before RNA was extracted from the tissue. Input material: lung tumor tissue. The source of these receptors is a man in his sixties with small cell lung cancer.

A note on this clonotype: Given a much more abundant clone one base away, this may be a read error. The genes are TRBV6-2 or TRBV6-3 and TRBJ2-3; weak D call: TRBD2 (5 bases). This CDR3 is built from 16 residues. Germline V CDR1 and CDR2: MNHEY, SVGEGT. V was pared by 2 bases and J by 1 base, with 13 bases between. CDR3 protein: CASSYGTRVRTDTQYF. The DNA for the CDR3 is TGTGCCAGCAGTTACGGAACTAGAGTACGCACAGATACGCAGTATTTT.

This clonotype was found a few times. This sequence joins TRBV5-4 and TRBJ2-2; tentatively, D is TRBD1 (5 bases). Germline CDR1 SGHNT, CDR2 YYREEE (reference sequence). There are 14 residues in the CDR3. V gave up 2 bases and J gave up 7 bases, with 12 bases separating them. The CDR3 DNA is TGTGCCAGCAGCTTTCTAGGGGTTGGCGGGGAGCTGTTTTTT. It codes for CASSFLGVGGELFF. The full variable domain, its missing parts supplied by reference TRBV5-4 and TRBJ2-2, is ETGVTQSPTHLIKTRGQQVTLRCSSQSGHNTVSWYQQALGQGPQFIFQYYREEENGRGNFPPRFSGLQFPNYSSELNVNALELDDSALYLCASSFLGVGGELFFGEGSRLTVL.

Worth noting for this clonotype: Relative to the germline gene, one junction end is altered; a read error may explain this. The chain uses TRBV11-2 and TRBJ2-5; D is unresolved. This CDR3 region has 14 residues. Germline assignment: CDR1 SGHAT and CDR2 FQNNGV. The CDR3 protein is CAGSSPPGDETQCF. CDR3 DNA: TGTGCCGGCAGCTCACCTCCGGGCGACGAGACCCAATGCTTC.

With respect to this clonotype: One end of the junction varies from germline; a read error may be responsible. This sequence joins TRBV11-1 and TRBJ1-1; 7 bases map to TRBD1. The length of the CDR3 is 15 residues. Germline V gene sequence: CDR1 SGHAT, CDR2 FQDESV (reference sequence). The CDR3 DNA follows: TGTGCCGGCAGCCCCCTCAGGGGGGACAACACTGAAGCTTTCTTT. Protein: CAGSPLRGDNTEAFF. The full variable domain, with the rest looked up from reference TRBV11-1 and TRBJ1-1, is EAEVAQSPRYKITEKSQAVAFWCDPISGHATLYWYRQILGQGPELLVQFQDESVVDDSQLPKDRFSAERLKGVDSTLKIQPAELGDSAMYLCAGSPLRGDNTEAFFGQGTRLTVV.

For this clonotype: One end of the junction is discordant with germline, which a read error may explain. The genes are TRBV11-3 and TRBJ2-3, with no clear D. This CDR3 comprises 14 residues. The germline V gene has CDR1 SGHNT and CDR2 YENEEA. CDR3 amino acids: CASSFNENAGTQCF. Written as DNA, the CDR3 is TGTGCCAGCAGCTTTAACGAAAACGCAGGTACGCAGTGTTTT.

This chain joins TRBV12-3 or TRBV12-4 and TRBJ2-7; the D gene is possibly TRBD1 (5 bases). The CDR3 covers 13 residues. The CDR3 DNA reads as TGTGCCAGCAGTCAGGGATATACCTACGAGCAGTATGTC. It encodes CASSQGYTYEQYV.

In regard to this clonotype: Germline and junction disagree at one end, which may indicate a read error. V is TRBV4-1 and J is TRBJ1-5; no definite D call. The V gene's germline CDR1 is MGHRA and CDR2 YSYEKL. The length of the CDR3 is 14 residues. The CDR3 nucleotides read TGCGCCAGCAACGAGGGAGGGTGTGCTCAGTCCCAGCATTTT. This gives the protein CASNEGGCAQSQHF.

This clonotype has more than one count but fewer than ten. One end of the junction does not line up with germline, which may come from a read error. This chain uses TRBV6-1 with TRBJ2-1; D is possibly TRBD2 (5 bases). Germline V gene lookup returns CDR1 MNHNS and CDR2 SASEGT. The CDR3 sequence is 11 residues long. This CDR3 reads CVSSGGGEQFF. CDR3 coding DNA: TGTGTCAGCAGTGGAGGAGGTGAGCAGTTCTTC.

Many counts were recorded for this clonotype. The chain couples TRBV6-6 to TRBJ1-2; TRBD1 matches at 8 bases. CDR1 MNHNY and CDR2 SVGAGI come from the germline V gene (reference sequence). The CDR3 totals 15 residues. V shed 3 bases, J shed 2 bases, and the junction held 5 bases outside the gene matches. The CDR3: CASSYGDRTNYGYTF. In DNA form, the CDR3 reads TGTGCCAGCAGTTATGGGGACAGGACCAACTATGGCTACACCTTC.

The gene calls are TRBV6-1 and TRBJ2-3; D might be TRBD1 (6 bases). V gave up 3 bases and J gave up 3 bases, with 13 bases separating them. Looked up from germline, CDR1 is MNHNS and CDR2 is SASEGT. The CDR3 has 15 residues. CDR3: CASSERGYSTDTQYF. The CDR3 coding sequence is TGTGCCAGCAGTGAGAGGGGGTATAGTACAGATACGCAGTATTTT.

This clonotype turned up a few times. Because it lacks the conserved phenylalanine or tryptophan at the end, this CDR3 is likely a read error. The DNA is omitted, as the CDR3 cannot be located on it reliably, and the CDR3 follows TCRdb's listing. J is TRBJ2-5 and V is TRBV11-2; no DNA check was done on the table's D call, TRBD1. The CDR3 is 12 amino acids in total, end residues counted. The V gene's germline CDR1 is SGHAT and CDR2 FQNNGV. The CDR3 region is CASSATGTQQYI.

The V call is TRBV6-1, the J call TRBJ1-1; D gene ambiguous. Trimming cost V 3 bases and J 6 bases, with 8 bases left between them. CDR1 MNHNS and CDR2 SASEGT come from the germline V gene. CDR3 length: 12 amino acids. CDR3 DNA sequence: TGTGCCAGCAGTGACATCTACCCTGAAGCTTTCTTT. Residues: CASSDIYPEAFF.

Of note for this clonotype: This clone may be a read error of a much larger clone one base away. V usage is TRBV29-1 and J usage is TRBJ2-1; D not certain. Germline values: CDR1 SQVTM, CDR2 ANQGSEA. V was trimmed by 6 bases and J by 11 bases, leaving 14 bases between them. The CDR3 has 11 amino acids. Written as DNA, the CDR3 is TGCAGCGTGACCCCGACGCATAAGCAGTTCTTC. It is translated as CSVTPTHKQFF.

This clonotype qualifies as medium-sized. The chain couples TRBV12-3 or TRBV12-4 to TRBJ2-5; D not resolved. Trimming pared 3 bases from V and 1 base from J, leaving 12 bases between. This CDR3 is 15 amino acids long. CDR3 sequence: CASSLMDGFQETQYF. CDR3 sequence (DNA): TGTGCCAGCAGTTTGATGGACGGCTTCCAAGAGACCCAGTACTTC.

Ten or more counts support this clonotype. This CDR3 is CSARSPGHPYEQYF. The CDR3, as DNA: TGCAGTGCTAGAAGCCCGGGACACCCCTACGAGCAGTACTTC. This chain connects TRBV20-1 to TRBJ2-7; the D gene is possibly TRBD1 (6 bases). The V gene lost 2 bases and the J gene lost 2 bases, with 13 bases spanning the gap. This CDR3 has 14 residues. Germline CDR1 and CDR2: DFQATT and SNEGSKA (reference sequence).

With regard to this clonotype: The junction departs from germline at one end; a sequencing error may be responsible. The chain has TRBV29-1 and TRBJ2-5; unclear D gene. The CDR3 has 13 amino acids. Germline lookup yields CDR1 SQVTM and CDR2 ANQGSEA. The CDR3 sequence: CSVGVSNEETQYF. The CDR3 DNA reads TGCAGCGTTGGGGTTAGCAACGAAGAGACCCAATACTTC.

With respect to this clonotype: With a much larger clone just one base away, this may be a read error. The chain joins TRBV6-6 to TRBJ2-2, with D tentatively TRBD1 (6 bases). From germline, CDR1 is MNHNY and CDR2 SVGAGI (reference sequence). The length of the CDR3 is 18 residues. As DNA, the CDR3 is TGTGCCAGCAGTTACAGCAGGGGATCTAATCCGAACACCGGGGAGCCGTTTTTT. Translation gives CASSYSRGSNPNTGEPFF.

This clonotype showed up just a few times. V usage is TRBV6-5 and J usage is TRBJ2-3, with TRBD2 identical over 11 bases. The CDR3 totals 14 residues. The junction had 2 bases not matched to a gene; V was cut back by 8 bases and J by 1 base. The V gene's germline CDR1 is MNHEY and CDR2 SVGAGI. The CDR3 region has the DNA TGTGCCAGCGGGGGACTAGCGGGCACAGATACGCAGTATTTT. It is translated as CASGGLAGTDTQYF.

Details on this clonotype: A much larger clone lies a single base off, so this may be a read error. Here the CDR3 omits its conserved ending phenylalanine or tryptophan, so a read error is the likely source. In DNA form, the CDR3 reads TGCAGTGCTACCTTGCGGGCGAGCTACAATGAGCAGTTCTTA. Translation gives CSATLRASYNEQFL. The chain employs TRBV20-1 and TRBJ2-1; weak D call: TRBD2 (5 bases). CDR1 is DFQATT and CDR2 is SNEGSKA in the germline V gene (reference sequence). The V end was cut by 4 bases, the J end by 3 bases, with 13 bases between. The CDR3 contains 14 residues.

As for this clonotype: Mismatch with germline at one junction end may stem from a read error. The chain couples TRBV20-1 to TRBJ2-1; D unresolved. The CDR3 has 11 amino acids. The germline CDR1 and CDR2 sequences are DFQATT and SNEGSKA (reference sequence). DNA for the CDR3: TGCAATGCCCTCTTGGTGAATGAGCAATTCTTC. Its translation: CNALLVNEQFF.